The 32 T cell receptor beta chains in this list originate from one sample, sequenced in a study of identical twins. TCRdb re-called the 5' RACE reads through MiXCR, storing one row per CDR3 protein. Here the sample spans a few hundred thousand distinct CDR3 sequences, 24% being singletons. This same sample was also taken into another study, of T cells expressing NK-cell markers.

Sequencing was performed on CD4+ T cells sorted from blood. These receptors were collected from a young woman in good health.

The chain has TRBV5-1 and TRBJ1-5; D gene ambiguous. The V gene lost 0 bases and the J gene lost 8 bases, with 9 bases spanning the gap. Germline lookup yields CDR1 SGHRS and CDR2 YFSETQ. This CDR3 region has 13 residues. The chain's CDR3 is CASSLDWREPQHF. DNA for the CDR3: TGCGCCAGCAGCTTGGATTGGAGGGAGCCCCAGCATTTT.

V gene TRBV20-1 combines with J gene TRBJ1-2, with a tentative D call TRBD1 (6 bases). Germline V gene sequence: CDR1 DFQATT, CDR2 SNEGSKA (reference sequence). Deletions cut 3 bases from V and 6 bases from J, with 14 bases between. This CDR3 is 13 amino acids long. This CDR3 reads CSASLRRGDGYTF. Here the CDR3 DNA reads TGCAGTGCTAGTCTGCGCAGGGGTGATGGCTACACCTTC.

This clonotype was observed many times. The genes are TRBV20-1 and TRBJ2-2; 7 bases fit TRBD2. V trimming: 2 bases; J trimming: 4 bases; junction bases outside the gene matches: 7. The CDR3 is made up of 15 amino acids. Per the germline V gene, CDR1 is DFQATT and CDR2 is SNEGSKA (reference sequence). The CDR3 nucleotides are TGCAGTGCTAGATCCGGGACTACAAGCACCGGGGAGCTGTTTTTT. Encoded protein: CSARSGTTSTGELFF.

This clonotype showed up just a few times. The chain combines TRBV24-1 with TRBJ2-1; no firm D call. The CDR3 is made up of 14 amino acids. Germline CDR1 and CDR2: KGHDR and SFDVKD. The V and J ends lost 3 bases and 5 bases respectively, with 10 bases between them. The CDR3 region is CATSDPPDDNEQFF. CDR3 nucleotide sequence: TGTGCCACCAGTGATCCGCCGGACGACAATGAGCAGTTCTTC.

J is TRBJ2-1 and V is TRBV2, with 7 bases matching TRBD1. J was trimmed by 6 bases and V by 4 bases; bases with no gene match: 6. The CDR3 is 14 amino acids. CDR1 and CDR2 (germline): SNHLY, FYNNEI. CDR3 loop: CASSAGTVSNEQFF. CDR3 bases: TGTGCCAGCAGTGCAGGGACAGTCAGCAATGAGCAGTTCTTC.

The table lists this clonotype with a few counts. This chain's CDR3 is CASSQAGVRTEAFF. CDR3 bases: TGTGCCAGCAGTCAGGCAGGGGTGAGAACTGAAGCTTTCTTT. The rearrangement links TRBV12-3 or TRBV12-4 to TRBJ1-1; maybe TRBD1 (6 bases). This CDR3 region has 14 residues. With 5 bases removed from V and 5 bases from J, the gap between germline ends came to 15 bases.

The gene calls are TRBV20-1 and TRBJ2-7; D remains unclear. Germline CDR1 is DFQATT and CDR2 is SNEGSKA (reference sequence). CDR3 size: 10 residues. V lost 6 bases and J 3 bases, leaving 6 bases between the germline ends. This chain's CDR3 is CSAYDYEQYF. CDR3 bases: TGCAGTGCGTACGACTACGAGCAGTACTTC.

The genes are TRBV5-1 and TRBJ2-1, with TRBD2 matching 9 bases. Germline V lookup: CDR1 SGHRS, CDR2 YFSETQ. The CDR3 covers 15 residues. Trimming at V came to 2 bases and at J to 9 bases, leaving 9 bases not matched to a gene. DNA for the CDR3: TGCGCCAGCAGCTTAGGGCTAGCGGGAACGGGTGAGCAGTTCTTC. It codes for CASSLGLAGTGEQFF.

The chain carries TRBV20-1 and TRBJ2-4; 10 bases match TRBD2. With 5 bases clipped from V and 0 bases from J, the junction kept 7 bases outside the gene matches. Germline V gene data show CDR1 as DFQATT and CDR2 as SNEGSKA (reference sequence). The CDR3 extends over 16 amino acids. CDR3 sequence (DNA): TGCAGTGCTTCCGGGACTAGCGTCATAGCCAAAAACATTCAGTACTTC. Its translation is CSASGTSVIAKNIQYF.

The chain joins TRBV9 to TRBJ1-2; 9 nucleotides agree with TRBD1. V was pared by 3 bases and J by 3 bases, with 12 bases of the junction left unmatched. Germline V gene sequence: CDR1 SGDLS, CDR2 YYNGEE. The CDR3 totals 17 residues. CDR3 bases: TGTGCCAGCAGCGGGGGGACAGGGCAGTCCTACTACTATGGCTACACCTTC. Translating gives CASSGGTGQSYYYGYTF.

Of note for this clonotype: At one end the junction does not follow the germline gene, possibly because of a read error. V usage is TRBV7-7 and J usage is TRBJ2-1; 15 bases map to TRBD2. The germline CDR1 and CDR2 sequences are SSHAT and FNYEAQ (reference sequence). The CDR3 sequence is 17 residues long. The CDR3 DNA reads TGTGCTAGCAGCTCCGGACTAGCGGGGGGGAGGTACAATGAGCAGTTCTTC. This codes for CASSSGLAGGRYNEQFF.

This clonotype was seen more than once but under ten times. The chain uses TRBV29-1 and TRBJ2-3; D gene uncertain. CDR1 is SQVTM, CDR2 ANQGSEA, per germline. The V end was cut by 7 bases, the J end by 0 bases, with 14 bases between. CDR3 length equals 14 residues. The CDR3 spells CSAQGLLSTDTQYF. The CDR3 coding sequence is TGCAGCGCCCAAGGGCTTCTGAGCACAGATACGCAGTATTTT.

CDR3 nucleotides: TGTGCCAGCCGCGGACTAGCGGGTGTGGGGCGGTATTTT. Protein sequence: CASRGLAGVGRYF. J is TRBJ2-3 and V is TRBV11-2, with TRBD2 matching 11 bases. Germline V gene data show CDR1 as SGHAT and CDR2 as FQNNGV. J was trimmed by 14 bases and V by 8 bases; bases with no gene match: 12. There are 13 residues in the CDR3.

The chain is built from TRBV30 and TRBJ2-5, with 13 nucleotides matching TRBD2. Germline loops: CDR1 GTSNPN, CDR2 SVGIG (reference sequence). The CDR3 totals 16 residues. J gave up 6 bases and V 5 bases, and 12 bases lay outside the gene matches. CDR3 nucleotide sequence: TGTGCCTGGGCCCGACTAGCGGGAGGTGGAGTAAAGACCCAGTACTTC. Amino acid sequence: CAWARLAGGGVKTQYF.

The rearrangement uses TRBV13 and TRBJ2-7; possible D gene TRBD1, 7 bases. This CDR3 has 16 residues. Per the germline V gene, CDR1 is PRHDT and CDR2 is FYEKMQ (reference sequence). Trimming shortened V by 4 bases and J by 0 bases, and 16 bases separated the two germline ends. CDR3 nucleotides: TGTGCCAGCAGCTCCCCACGACAGGGAGGCTCCTACGAGCAGTACTTC. Its translation is CASSSPRQGGSYEQYF.

The rearrangement joins TRBV18 to TRBJ2-5; D assignment may be TRBD1 or TRBD2 (7 bases each). This CDR3 comprises 15 residues. V was clipped by 3 bases and J by 5 bases, with 16 bases between them. CDR1 KGHSH and CDR2 LQKENI come from the germline V gene. This chain's CDR3 is CASSPLQGTTETQYF. CDR3 in DNA: TGTGCCAGCTCACCGTTACAGGGGACTACTGAGACCCAGTACTTC.

The chain is built from TRBV18 and TRBJ2-2; D unresolved. The CDR3 totals 15 residues. The V gene lost 2 bases and the J gene lost 0 bases, with 7 bases spanning the gap. The germline gives CDR1 KGHSH, CDR2 LQKENI. CDR3 residues: CASSPTEANTGELFF. CDR3 DNA: TGTGCCAGCTCACCAACAGAAGCGAACACCGGGGAGCTGTTTTTT. The whole variable domain, filled in from reference TRBV18 and TRBJ2-2, reads NAGVMQNPRHLVRRRGQEARLRCSPMKGHSHVYWYRQLPEEGLKFMVYLQKENIIDESGMPKERFSAEFPKEGPSILRIQQVVRGDSAAYFCASSPTEANTGELFFGEGSRLTVL.

This clonotype was counted many times. J is TRBJ2-2 and V is TRBV5-6; no definite D call. Germline loops: CDR1 SGHDT, CDR2 YYEEEE. The CDR3 length is 14 residues. The V and J ends lost 0 bases and 3 bases respectively, with 6 bases between them. The CDR3 here is CASSLASYTGELFF. The DNA of the CDR3 is TGTGCCAGCAGCTTGGCGTCGTACACCGGGGAGCTGTTTTTT.

The V call is TRBV29-1, the J call TRBJ1-5, with 9 bases matching TRBD1. CDR1 and CDR2 from the germline V gene are SQVTM and ANQGSEA. V lost 5 bases to trimming and J lost 6 bases; unmatched junction nucleotides: 5. The CDR3 runs to 13 residues. CDR3 protein: CSVRQGDFQPQHF. The CDR3 bases are TGCAGCGTTCGACAGGGGGATTTTCAGCCCCAGCATTTT.

The rearrangement uses TRBV12-3 or TRBV12-4 and TRBJ2-1; D possibly corresponds to TRBD2 (5 bases). This CDR3 spans 16 amino acids. V gave up 2 bases and J gave up 9 bases, with 20 bases separating them. DNA for the CDR3: TGTGCCAGCAGTTTACTTCCGGCTAGCCAGATCAGTGAGCAGTTCTTC. The encoded protein is CASSLLPASQISEQFF.

The gene calls are TRBV2 and TRBJ1-3; tentative D call: TRBD1 (6 bases). This CDR3 has 15 amino acids. Germline V gene sequence: CDR1 SNHLY, CDR2 FYNNEI. The V end lost 3 bases, the J end lost 6 bases, and 15 bases lay between the germline ends. The CDR3 DNA reads TGTGCCAGCAGTGACCAACAGGGAATCGTAAACACCATATATTTT. Encoded protein: CASSDQQGIVNTIYF.

The genes are TRBV7-2 and TRBJ2-5; 7 nucleotides align to TRBD2. This CDR3 spans 15 amino acids. CDR1 SGHTA and CDR2 FQGNSA come from the germline V gene. J lost 5 bases, V lost 4 bases, and 10 bases had no gene match. The CDR3 is CASSYRAGNGETQYF. CDR3 DNA sequence: TGTGCCAGCAGCTACCGAGCGGGAAATGGGGAGACCCAGTACTTC.

The gene calls are TRBV12-3 or TRBV12-4 and TRBJ2-7; TRBD1 matches 8 bases. This CDR3 contains 15 residues. The trim removed 6 bases at V and 3 bases at J, leaving 10 bases unmatched. Here the CDR3 DNA reads TGTGCCAGCAGCCTGACCGGGACAGGTAACTACGAGCAGTACTTC. This codes for CASSLTGTGNYEQYF.

This clonotype was found a few times. This chain joins TRBV7-2 and TRBJ1-2; the match to TRBD1 covers 8 bases. Germline V gives CDR1 SGHTA, CDR2 FQGNSA. V lost 5 bases, J lost 8 bases, and 13 bases stayed unmatched. This CDR3 is built from 15 residues. CDR3 DNA: TGTGCCAGCAGCGACCGGGACAGGCCAACTATGGGCTACACCTTC. The encoded protein is CASSDRDRPTMGYTF.

The V and J genes are TRBV10-3 and TRBJ2-1, with a possible D match to TRBD2 (6 bases). V shed 10 bases and J shed 3 bases, with 19 bases lying between them. This CDR3 contains 15 residues. The germline CDR1 and CDR2 sequences are ENHRY and SYGVKD. The CDR3 nucleotides read TGTGCCACCAGCCGCGGGAAAGGGGACTACAATGAGCAGTTCTTC. Translation gives CATSRGKGDYNEQFF.

V and J are TRBV18 and TRBJ1-4, with D possibly being TRBD1 (5 bases). The germline V and J ends were trimmed by 5 bases and 6 bases, with 7 bases remaining between them. The CDR3 is 12 amino acids. Germline assignment: CDR1 KGHSH and CDR2 LQKENI. CDR3: CASSTRDEKLFF. In DNA form, the CDR3 reads TGTGCCAGCTCAACCAGGGATGAAAAACTGTTTTTT. The variable domain in full, completed from reference TRBV18 and TRBJ1-4, reads NAGVMQNPRHLVRRRGQEARLRCSPMKGHSHVYWYRQLPEEGLKFMVYLQKENIIDESGMPKERFSAEFPKEGPSILRIQQVVRGDSAAYFCASSTRDEKLFFGSGTQLSVL.

This clonotype was counted only a few times. This rearrangement joins TRBV9 to TRBJ2-1; D is ambiguous. With 0 bases removed from V and 5 bases from J, the gap between germline ends came to 9 bases. CDR3 length equals 14 residues. Germline V lookup: CDR1 SGDLS, CDR2 YYNGEE. The CDR3 loop is CASSVDLGDNEQFF. The CDR3 DNA is TGTGCCAGCAGCGTAGACCTAGGTGACAATGAGCAGTTCTTC.

This clonotype was seen a handful of times. The rearrangement joins TRBV20-1 to TRBJ1-5; TRBD1 aligns across 7 bases. After removal of 1 base from V and 7 bases from J, the junction contained 7 bases not matched to a gene. Germline lookup yields CDR1 DFQATT and CDR2 SNEGSKA (reference sequence). CDR3 length: 14 residues. The CDR3 coding sequence is TGCAGTGCTAGAGCCGGGACAGTAGACCAGCCCCAGCATTTT. It encodes CSARAGTVDQPQHF.

This clonotype has a handful of counts. J is TRBJ2-6 and V is TRBV5-1, with D possibly being TRBD1 or TRBD2 (5 bases each). V was cut by 0 bases and J by 0 bases, with 13 bases left in between. In germline, CDR1 is SGHRS, CDR2 YFSETQ. The CDR3 is 18 residues long. The CDR3 DNA sequence: TGCGCCAGCAGCTTGGTAGGGACGGCGTACTCTGGGGCCAACGTCCTGACTTTC. It is translated as CASSLVGTAYSGANVLTF.

This sequence joins TRBV11-3 and TRBJ2-3; D remains unclear. The V gene lost 2 bases and the J gene lost 4 bases, with 10 bases spanning the gap. The germline V gene has CDR1 SGHNT and CDR2 YENEEA. This CDR3 is built from 14 residues. CDR3 nucleotide sequence: TGTGCCAGCAGCTTACAGACCAATTCAGATACGCAGTATTTT. It specifies CASSLQTNSDTQYF.

This clonotype came up a few times. This chain links TRBV5-1 with TRBJ1-1, with D maybe TRBD1 (6 bases). This CDR3 is built from 13 residues. The V gene's germline CDR1 is SGHRS and CDR2 YFSETQ. The V end was cut by 6 bases, the J end by 1 base, with 10 bases between. DNA for the CDR3: TGCGCCAGCATGCAGGGGTCGAACACTGAAGCTTTCTTT. It specifies CASMQGSNTEAFF.

At least ten counts were recorded for this clonotype. The chain couples TRBV5-1 to TRBJ2-3; 12 bases are a match to TRBD2. This CDR3 is 17 amino acids long. Looked up from germline, CDR1 is SGHRS and CDR2 is YFSETQ. Trimming cost V 0 bases and J 4 bases; bases outside gene matches: 6. The DNA of the CDR3 is TGCGCCAGCAGCTTGGCCAGGACTAGCGGGATGCCAGATACGCAGTATTTT. Translated, it gives CASSLARTSGMPDTQYF.